These T cell receptor beta chains were read from a single sample in a study of T cells in Graves' hyperthyroidism and ophthalmopathy. TCRdb reanalysed the multiplex PCR reads using MiXCR and keeps one entry per CDR3 protein. This sample has about 380,000 distinct CDR3 sequences, with more than 14% found just once. Sequencing was carried out using blood. These receptor sequences come from a woman under 40 with Graves' ophthalmopathy. Both conserved end residues are part of each CDR3. The D gene is left open where the match is weak. Clone size is not always given. Where it is, it says once, few, many or a class for expanded clones.

clone size	D gene	V gene	J gene	CDR3 protein	CDR3 DNA
few	-	TRBV7-9	TRBJ1-5	CASSSSRISHHSNQPQHF	TGTGCCAGCAGCTCCTCAAGGATCAGCCACCATAGCAATCAGCCCCAGCATTTT
few	TRBD2	TRBV28	TRBJ2-2	CASSLQGAGGTGELFF	TGTGCCAGCAGTTTACAGGGTGCGGGAGGAACCGGGGAGCTGTTTTTT
-	-	TRBV12-3/TRBV12-4	TRBJ1-1	CASSHPAMWGIAFF	TGTGCCAGCAGCCACCCAGCCATGTGGGGGATAGCTTTCTTT
many	-	TRBV11-1	TRBJ2-5	CASSLLVGDQETQYF	TGTGCCAGCAGCTTATTGGTAGGGGATCAAGAGACCCAGTACTTC
many	-	TRBV6-5	TRBJ2-5	CASSYRDRETQYF	TGTGCCAGCAGTTATCGCGACCGGGAGACCCAGTACTTC
many	-	TRBV5-1	TRBJ1-5	CASKLGGVQPQHF	TGCGCCAGCAAGTTGGGGGGCGTTCAGCCCCAGCATTTT
-	-	TRBV7-6	TRBJ1-2	CASSLAPARATTNYGYTF	TGTGCCAGCAGCTTAGCGCCCGCCAGGGCCACCACTAACTATGGCTACACCTTC
many	TRBD1	TRBV2	TRBJ2-5	CASLKQGAGETQYF	TGTGCCAGCCTAAAACAGGGGGCTGGAGAGACCCAGTACTTC
many	-	TRBV20-1	TRBJ2-3	CSASPPGQGLNTDTQYF	TGCAGTGCTAGTCCCCCAGGACAGGGACTAAACACAGATACGCAGTATTTT
-	-	TRBV7-9	TRBJ2-3	CASSSGTFESTDTQYF	TGTGCCAGCAGCTCCGGGACTTTTGAGTCCACAGATACGCAGTATTTT
few	-	TRBV7-8	TRBJ1-1	CASSLSPDSNTEAFF	TGTGCCAGCAGCTTATCTCCTGACAGCAACACTGAAGCTTTCTTT
many	-	TRBV12-3/TRBV12-4	TRBJ2-3	CASEGQFTDTQYF	TGTGCCAGCGAGGGGCAGTTCACAGATACGCAGTATTTT
few	-	TRBV7-9	TRBJ1-5	CASSLEEGQPQHF	TGTGCCAGCAGCCTTGAGGAAGGGCAGCCCCAGCATTTT
-	-	TRBV19	TRBJ1-1	CASSTRGFKVVNTEAFF	TGTGCCAGTAGTACCAGGGGTTTCAAGGTTGTGAACACTGAAGCTTTCTTT
-	-	TRBV3-1	TRBJ2-5	CASSQEKTSPETQYF	TGTGCCAGCAGCCAAGAGAAGACTAGTCCAGAGACCCAGTACTTC
many	-	TRBV20-1	TRBJ2-1	CSAIRVGSYNEQFF	TGCAGTGCCATCCGCGTGGGTAGCTACAATGAGCAGTTCTTC
many	TRBD1	TRBV28	TRBJ1-4	CASNQDRGATNEKLFF	TGTGCCAGCAACCAAGACAGGGGCGCAACTAATGAAAAACTGTTTTTT
many	-	TRBV27	TRBJ2-5	CASSFSGQQETQYF	TGTGCCAGCAGTTTCTCGGGACAACAAGAGACCCAGTACTTC
many	TRBD1	TRBV11-2	TRBJ2-3	CASSLDGRTGGTDTQYF	TGTGCCAGCAGCTTAGATGGCCGGACAGGGGGGACAGATACGCAGTATTTT
few	-	TRBV6-2/TRBV6-3	TRBJ2-6	CASWNSTGSANVLTF	TGTGCCAGCTGGAACTCTACTGGGAGCGCCAACGTCCTGACTTTC
-	-	TRBV15	TRBJ2-7	CATSRGKLPYEQYF	TGTGCCACCAGCAGAGGGAAGTTACCCTACGAGCAGTACTTC
many	TRBD1	TRBV2	TRBJ2-7	CASSGTGYYEQYF	TGTGCCAGCAGTGGGACAGGGTACTACGAGCAGTACTTC
many	-	TRBV24-1	TRBJ2-1	CATSDGTTTYNEQFF	TGTGCCACCAGTGACGGGACAACTACCTACAATGAGCAGTTCTTC
-	-	TRBV20-1	TRBJ2-4	CSASEYADGSPMLAKNIQYF	TGCAGTGCTAGTGAATATGCGGACGGCTCCCCTATGTTAGCCAAAAACATTCAGTACTTC
few	-	TRBV19	TRBJ1-3	CASSQGNSGNTIYF	TGTGCCAGTAGTCAAGGGAACTCTGGAAACACCATATATTTT
many	-	TRBV30	TRBJ2-7	CAWSVLGYNEQYF	TGTGCCTGGAGTGTTTTAGGGTACAACGAGCAGTACTTC
many	-	TRBV18	TRBJ2-5	CASSSTGDQETQYF	TGTGCCAGCTCATCGACAGGAGACCAAGAGACCCAGTACTTC
many	-	TRBV7-9	TRBJ2-7	CASSSLYPSYEQYF	TGTGCCAGCAGCTCCCTCTACCCCTCCTACGAGCAGTACTTC
many	-	TRBV2	TRBJ1-1	CATLDRLNTEAFF	TGTGCCACCCTGGACAGACTGAACACTGAAGCTTTCTTT
many	TRBD2	TRBV11-2	TRBJ2-5	CASSLGLVDQETQYF	TGTGCCAGCAGCCTTGGACTAGTGGATCAAGAGACCCAGTACTTC
many	-	TRBV30	TRBJ2-5	CALGETQYF	TGTGCGCTCGGGGAGACCCAGTACTTC
few	-	TRBV20-1	TRBJ1-4	CSASLRSGQINEKLFF	TGCAGTGCTAGCCTCCGGTCCGGACAGATTAATGAAAAACTGTTTTTT
many	-	TRBV7-2	TRBJ1-5	CASSLNRQEYQPQHF	TGTGCCAGCAGCTTAAACAGACAGGAATATCAGCCCCAGCATTTT
-	TRBD1	TRBV20-1	TRBJ1-1	CSARDHNRAWDSEAFF	TGCAGTGCTAGGGACCACAACCGGGCCTGGGACAGCGAAGCTTTCTTT
-	-	TRBV25-1	TRBJ2-3	CASNGDTTNTQYF	TGTGCCAGCAATGGGGACACTACTAATACGCAGTATTTT
many	-	TRBV5-1	TRBJ1-6	CASRPWQGNSPLHF	TGCGCCAGCAGGCCGTGGCAGGGGAATTCACCCCTCCACTTT
many	-	TRBV13	TRBJ2-7	CASSEGRRTTYEQYF	TGTGCCAGCAGCGAAGGACGCCGCACCACGTACGAGCAGTACTTC
many	TRBD2	TRBV30	TRBJ2-3	CAWSGGSSGDTDTQYF	TGTGCCTGGAGTGGTGGGAGTAGCGGGGACACAGATACGCAGTATTTT
many	-	TRBV10-1	TRBJ2-1	CASTKDSSNHEQFF	TGCGCCAGCACCAAGGACTCGAGCAATCATGAGCAGTTCTTC
-	TRBD1	TRBV20-1	TRBJ1-6	CSAQQPKTGTANSPLHF	TGCAGTGCTCAACAACCAAAAACCGGGACAGCTAATTCACCCCTCCACTTT
few	-	TRBV29-1	TRBJ1-5	CSVEAGLGQPQHF	TGCAGCGTTGAAGCGGGGCTAGGCCAGCCCCAGCATTTT
few	TRBD1	TRBV19	TRBJ1-5	CASSTLQGAGNQPQHF	TGTGCCAGTAGTACCCTACAGGGGGCGGGCAATCAGCCCCAGCATTTT
few	-	TRBV7-9	TRBJ2-1	CASSSLTGAINNEQFF	TGTGCCAGCAGCTCCCTTACGGGAGCAATCAACAATGAGCAGTTCTTC
many	-	TRBV6-1	TRBJ1-5	CASNLKDGNQPQHF	TGTGCCAGCAACCTAAAGGACGGCAATCAGCCCCAGCATTTT
-	-	TRBV19	TRBJ1-3	CASSISGSSSSGNTIYF	TGTGCCAGTAGTATCTCCGGGTCCTCCAGCTCTGGAAACACCATATATTTT
many	-	TRBV6-1	TRBJ1-2	CASSEGAGGYTF	TGTGCCAGCAGTGAGGGGGCCGGTGGCTACACCTTC
-	-	TRBV19	TRBJ2-2	CASLRGAGELFF	TGTGCCAGCCTTCGGGGTGCTGGGGAGCTGTTTTTT
many	-	TRBV20-1	TRBJ2-7	CSASFRGEQYF	TGCAGTGCTTCATTCCGCGGCGAGCAGTACTTC